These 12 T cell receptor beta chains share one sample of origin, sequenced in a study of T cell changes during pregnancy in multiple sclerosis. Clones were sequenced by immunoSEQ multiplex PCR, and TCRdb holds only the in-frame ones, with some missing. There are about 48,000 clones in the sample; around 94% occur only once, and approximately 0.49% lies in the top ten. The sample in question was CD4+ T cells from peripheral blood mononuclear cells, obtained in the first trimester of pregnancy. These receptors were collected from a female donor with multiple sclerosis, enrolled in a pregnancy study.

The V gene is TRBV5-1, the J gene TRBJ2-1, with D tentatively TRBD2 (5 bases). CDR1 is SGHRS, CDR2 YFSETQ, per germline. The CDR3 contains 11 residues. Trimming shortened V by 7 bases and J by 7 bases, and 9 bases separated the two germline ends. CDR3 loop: CASGGSNEQFF. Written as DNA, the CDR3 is TGCGCCAGCGGCGGGTCGAATGAGCAGTTCTTC.

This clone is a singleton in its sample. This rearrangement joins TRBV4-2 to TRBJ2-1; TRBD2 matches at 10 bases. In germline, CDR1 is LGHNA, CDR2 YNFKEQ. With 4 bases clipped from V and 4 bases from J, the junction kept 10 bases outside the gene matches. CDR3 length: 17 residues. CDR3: CASSLSGLATIYNEQFF. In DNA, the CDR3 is TGTGCCAGCAGCCTCTCGGGACTAGCGACAATATACAATGAGCAGTTCTTC.

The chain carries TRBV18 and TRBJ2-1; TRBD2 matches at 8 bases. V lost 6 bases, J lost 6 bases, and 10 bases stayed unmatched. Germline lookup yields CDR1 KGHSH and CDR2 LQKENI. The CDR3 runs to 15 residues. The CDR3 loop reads CASSHDSGALNEQFF. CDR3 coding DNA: TGTGCCAGCTCCCATGATAGCGGGGCTCTCAATGAGCAGTTCTTC. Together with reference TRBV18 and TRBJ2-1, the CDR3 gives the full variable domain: NAGVMQNPRHLVRRRGQEARLRCSPMKGHSHVYWYRQLPEEGLKFMVYLQKENIIDESGMPKERFSAEFPKEGPSILRIQQVVRGDSAAYFCASSHDSGALNEQFFGPGTRLTVL.

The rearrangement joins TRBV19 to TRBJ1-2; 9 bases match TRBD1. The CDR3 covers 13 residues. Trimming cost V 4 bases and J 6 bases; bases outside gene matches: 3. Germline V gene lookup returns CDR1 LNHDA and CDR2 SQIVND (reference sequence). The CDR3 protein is CASSRGQGNGYTF. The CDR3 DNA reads TGTGCCAGTAGTAGAGGACAGGGGAATGGCTACACCTTC.

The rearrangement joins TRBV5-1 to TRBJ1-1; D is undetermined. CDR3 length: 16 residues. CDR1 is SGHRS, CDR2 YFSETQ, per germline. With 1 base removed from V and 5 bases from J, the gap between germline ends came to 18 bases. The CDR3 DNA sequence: TGCGCCAGCAGCTTGCAGGTCACCACGGGAGGGACTGAAGCTTTCTTT. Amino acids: CASSLQVTTGGTEAFF.

As DNA, the CDR3 is TGTGCCAGCAGCTGGGCAGCGGGGCAAGAGACCCAGTACTTC. The encoded protein is CASSWAAGQETQYF. The genes are TRBV7-2 and TRBJ2-5, with 7 bases lining up with TRBD2. V trimming: 4 bases; J trimming: 2 bases; junction bases outside the gene matches: 4. Germline V gene sequence: CDR1 SGHTA, CDR2 FQGNSA. The CDR3 loop spans 14 amino acids.

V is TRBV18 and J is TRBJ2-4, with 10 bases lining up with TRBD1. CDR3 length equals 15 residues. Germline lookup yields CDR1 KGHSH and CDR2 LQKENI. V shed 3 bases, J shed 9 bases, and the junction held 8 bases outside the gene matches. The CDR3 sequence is CASSPYTTGGTIQYF. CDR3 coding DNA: TGTGCCAGCTCACCTTATACGACAGGGGGCACCATTCAGTACTTC. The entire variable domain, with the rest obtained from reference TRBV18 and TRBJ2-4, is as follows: NAGVMQNPRHLVRRRGQEARLRCSPMKGHSHVYWYRQLPEEGLKFMVYLQKENIIDESGMPKERFSAEFPKEGPSILRIQQVVRGDSAAYFCASSPYTTGGTIQYFGAGTRLSVL.

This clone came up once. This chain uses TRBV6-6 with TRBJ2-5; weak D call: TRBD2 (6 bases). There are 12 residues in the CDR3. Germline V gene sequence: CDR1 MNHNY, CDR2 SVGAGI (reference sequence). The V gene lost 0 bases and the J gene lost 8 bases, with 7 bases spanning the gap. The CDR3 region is CASSYSGGTQYF. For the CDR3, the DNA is TGTGCCAGCAGTTACTCGGGGGGTACCCAGTACTTC.

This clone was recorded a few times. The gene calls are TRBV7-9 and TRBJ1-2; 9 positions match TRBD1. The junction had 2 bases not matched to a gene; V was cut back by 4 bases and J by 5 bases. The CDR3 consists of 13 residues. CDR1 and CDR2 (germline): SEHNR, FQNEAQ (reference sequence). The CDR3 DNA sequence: TGTGCCAGCAGCTCGACAGGGGGGTATGGCTACACCTTC. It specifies CASSSTGGYGYTF. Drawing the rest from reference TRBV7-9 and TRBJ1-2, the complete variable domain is DTGVSQNPRHKITKRGQNVTFRCDPISEHNRLYWYRQTLGQGPEFLTYFQNEAQLEKSRLLSDRFSAERPKGSFSTLEIQRTEQGDSAMYLCASSSTGGYGYTFGSGTRLTVV.

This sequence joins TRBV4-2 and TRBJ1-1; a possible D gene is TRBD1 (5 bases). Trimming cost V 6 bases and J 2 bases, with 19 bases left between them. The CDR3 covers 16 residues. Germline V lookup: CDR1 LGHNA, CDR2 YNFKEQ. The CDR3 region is CASSPSIQELNTEAFF. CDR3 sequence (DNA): TGTGCCAGCAGTCCAAGTATACAGGAGTTAAACACTGAAGCTTTCTTT.

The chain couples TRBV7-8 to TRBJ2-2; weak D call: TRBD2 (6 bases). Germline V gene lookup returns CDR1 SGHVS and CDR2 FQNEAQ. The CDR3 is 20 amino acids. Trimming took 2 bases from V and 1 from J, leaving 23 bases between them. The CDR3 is CASSLLFGRGDNVNTGELFF. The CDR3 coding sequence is TGTGCCAGCAGCTTATTGTTCGGGCGGGGCGACAATGTGAACACCGGGGAGCTGTTTTTT.

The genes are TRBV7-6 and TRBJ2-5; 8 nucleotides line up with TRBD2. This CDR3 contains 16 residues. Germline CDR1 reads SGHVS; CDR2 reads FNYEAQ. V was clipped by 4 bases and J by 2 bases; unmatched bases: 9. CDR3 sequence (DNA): TGTGCCAGCAGCTCGCTCGAAAGCGGGGGACAAGAGACCCAGTACTTC. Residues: CASSSLESGGQETQYF.